The rows below give T cell receptor beta chains drawn from one sample of a study of blood T cell repertoires in COVID-19. TCRdb's copy holds only in-frame clones and misses some; the assay was immunoSEQ multiplex PCR. The table lists 120,000 to 150,000 clones, approximately 81% of them singletons, with around 40% in the top ten. Input material: peripheral blood. Source of these receptors: a human donor in a cohort sampled during active COVID-19. Both conserved end residues are part of each CDR3. Fields, in order: D gene, clone size, J gene, V gene, CDR3 DNA, CDR3 protein. The D gene is left open where the match is weak. Clone size is not always given. Where it is, it says once, few, many or a class for expanded clones.

D: TRBD1; size: .; J: TRBJ2-1; V: TRBV6-2/TRBV6-3; DNA: TGTGCCAGCAGTTACTCCCCGCCAGGGGGCATCTACAATGAGCAGTTCTTC; CDR3: CASSYSPPGGIYNEQFF
D: .; size: .; J: TRBJ1-6; V: TRBV7-2; DNA: TGTGCCAGCAGCATAGGGGCCCCGGGGGTCGGTTCACCCCTCCACTTT; CDR3: CASSIGAPGVGSPLHF
D: TRBD1; size: .; J: TRBJ2-5; V: TRBV3-1/TRBV3-2; DNA: TGTGCCAGCAGTCAGGGGGACAGGGGGCGAGAGACCCAGTACTTC; CDR3: CASSQGDRGRETQYF
D: .; size: .; J: TRBJ1-3; V: TRBV19; DNA: TGTGCCTGGGCCCGGAAATCCGGAAACACCATATATTTT; CDR3: CAWARKSGNTIYF
D: TRBD2; size: .; J: TRBJ2-5; V: TRBV7-7; DNA: TGTGCCAGCAGCCCCGGAGGTAGCGGGGGAGCTGAGACCCAGTACTTC; CDR3: CASSPGGSGGAETQYF
D: .; size: few; J: TRBJ2-5; V: TRBV24-1; DNA: TGTGCCACCAGTGATATAAGGGGCCAAGAGACCCAGTACTTC; CDR3: CATSDIRGQETQYF
D: TRBD2; size: .; J: TRBJ2-2; V: TRBV27; DNA: TGTGCCAGCATCCAACCCCCGGGGACTAGCGGGGGGCTTACGAACACCGGGGAGCTGTTTTTT; CDR3: CASIQPPGTSGGLTNTGELFF
D: .; size: .; J: TRBJ1-1; V: TRBV10-3; DNA: TGTGCCATCAAAGGGAGGGCTGATGGCGGTGAAGCTTTCTTT; CDR3: CAIKGRADGGEAFF
D: .; size: .; J: TRBJ1-2; V: TRBV2; DNA: TGTGCCAGCAGTGAGGTGGGGCTCCGCGGCTACACCTTC; CDR3: CASSEVGLRGYTF
D: TRBD1; size: .; J: TRBJ1-2; V: TRBV3-1/TRBV3-2; DNA: TGTGCCAGCAGCCCAAATACAGGGGGCAACTATGGCTACACCTTC; CDR3: CASSPNTGGNYGYTF
D: .; size: .; J: TRBJ1-5; V: TRBV4-1; DNA: TGCGCCAGCAGCCCACGGCAGGGTAGTATTCAGCCCCAGCATTTT; CDR3: CASSPRQGSIQPQHF
D: TRBD1; size: .; J: TRBJ1-2; V: TRBV29-1; DNA: TGCAGCCCCCCGGACAGGGGGAGGTATGGCTACACCTTC; CDR3: CSPPDRGRYGYTF
D: .; size: .; J: TRBJ1-5; V: TRBV27; DNA: TGTGCCAGCAGTTTTAGGGGTTTGGGCAATCAGCCCCAGCATTTT; CDR3: CASSFRGLGNQPQHF
D: .; size: .; J: TRBJ2-2; V: TRBV11-2; DNA: TGTGCCAGCAGCTTATCGGGGGGCGTCACCGGGGAGCTGTTTTTT; CDR3: CASSLSGGVTGELFF
D: .; size: few; J: TRBJ1-1; V: TRBV11-3; DNA: TGTGCCAGCAGCGAGGTGAACACTGAAGCTTTCTTT; CDR3: CASSEVNTEAFF
D: TRBD2; size: .; J: TRBJ2-5; V: TRBV24-1; DNA: TGTGCCACCAGTGATTCTAAGGAAGCGGGGAATTTCGGGGAGACCCAGTACTTC; CDR3: CATSDSKEAGNFGETQYF
D: TRBD1; size: .; J: TRBJ2-7; V: TRBV6-5; DNA: TGTGCCAGCAGTCTGGGGACAGGTCCTACCTACGAGCAGTACTTC; CDR3: CASSLGTGPTYEQYF
D: .; size: .; J: TRBJ1-6; V: TRBV9; DNA: TGTGCCAGCTCCCCTGCGGGCAGGAGCTCCTATAATTCACCCCTCCACTTT; CDR3: CASSPAGRSSYNSPLHF
D: TRBD1; size: .; J: TRBJ1-2; V: TRBV15; DNA: TGTGCCACCAGCAGGGAGGGACAGGGTGATGGCTACACCTTC; CDR3: CATSREGQGDGYTF
D: .; size: few; J: TRBJ2-2; V: TRBV7-3; DNA: TGTGCCAGCAGCTCCAACTATAACACCGGGGAGCTGTTTTTT; CDR3: CASSSNYNTGELFF
D: .; size: .; J: TRBJ1-6; V: TRBV18; DNA: TGTGCCAGCTCACCAACTCTTAATTCACCCCTCCACTTT; CDR3: CASSPTLNSPLHF
D: .; size: .; J: TRBJ1-1; V: TRBV5-1; DNA: TGCGCCAGCAGCTTGTACGCGGTGAACACTGAAGCTTTCTTT; CDR3: CASSLYAVNTEAFF
D: .; size: .; J: TRBJ1-2; V: TRBV11-2; DNA: TGTGCCAGCAGCCCACCCGGGACACTCTTTTATGGCTACACCTTC; CDR3: CASSPPGTLFYGYTF
D: .; size: .; J: TRBJ2-3; V: TRBV7-6; DNA: TGTGCCAGCAGCTTTTCCAGTCAGGGGTCAGATACGCAGTATTTT; CDR3: CASSFSSQGSDTQYF
D: TRBD1; size: .; J: TRBJ1-1; V: TRBV30; DNA: TGTGCCTGGAGTTTACAGGGGCACACTGAAGCTTTCTTT; CDR3: CAWSLQGHTEAFF
D: TRBD2; size: .; J: TRBJ2-7; V: TRBV5-8; DNA: TGTGCCAGCAGCTTTGTTGTTATGACTAGCGGGGGGTCGAGCTCCTACGAGCAGTACTTC; CDR3: CASSFVVMTSGGSSSYEQYF
D: TRBD2; size: .; J: TRBJ2-2; V: TRBV7-8; DNA: TGTGCCAGCAGCCGCCCCCGGGGTAGCGGGGGGGCCGGGGAGCTGTTTTTT; CDR3: CASSRPRGSGGAGELFF
D: .; size: .; J: TRBJ1-6; V: TRBV9; DNA: TGTGCCAGCAGCGTAGCTCCGAGCTCCTATAATTCACCCCTCCACTTT; CDR3: CASSVAPSSYNSPLHF
D: .; size: few; J: TRBJ1-3; V: TRBV7-2; DNA: TGTGCCAGCAGCTTAGGAGGTGGGGGCGGAAACACCATATATTTT; CDR3: CASSLGGGGGNTIYF
D: .; size: .; J: TRBJ1-6; V: TRBV11-3; DNA: TGTGCCAGCAGCTTTTCAGGGGCAAATTCACCCCTCCACTTT; CDR3: CASSFSGANSPLHF
D: .; size: .; J: TRBJ1-6; V: TRBV4-1; DNA: TGCGCCAGCAGCCAGGAGGGCGGGAATTCACCCCTCCACTTT; CDR3: CASSQEGGNSPLHF
D: .; size: .; J: TRBJ1-2; V: TRBV5-1; DNA: TGCGCCAGCAGCTTGGGAGGGACTAGCTATGGCTACACCTTC; CDR3: CASSLGGTSYGYTF
D: TRBD1; size: .; J: TRBJ2-5; V: TRBV12-3/TRBV12-4; DNA: TGTGCCAGCAGTCCAACAGGGGTGGAGACCCAGTACTTC; CDR3: CASSPTGVETQYF
D: TRBD2; size: .; J: TRBJ2-2; V: TRBV19; DNA: TGTGCCAGTAGTGATGCGGGGGGCGTAGCCGGGGAGCTGTTTTTT; CDR3: CASSDAGGVAGELFF
D: TRBD1; size: .; J: TRBJ1-3; V: TRBV5-5; DNA: TGTGCCAGCAGCCGGGACAGGGTGGAAAACACCATATATTTT; CDR3: CASSRDRVENTIYF
D: .; size: once; J: TRBJ2-7; V: TRBV19; DNA: TGTGCCAGTAGTATCGGTCAGGGGCTAATCTACGAGCAGTACTTC; CDR3: CASSIGQGLIYEQYF
D: TRBD1; size: once; J: TRBJ2-7; V: TRBV30; DNA: TGTGCCTGGAGCCCGGACAGGGTCGAGCAGTACTTC; CDR3: CAWSPDRVEQYF
D: TRBD1; size: .; J: TRBJ2-5; V: TRBV7-8; DNA: TGTGCCAGCAGCTTGGGCCTGGGACAGGGGGAGACCCAGTACTTC; CDR3: CASSLGLGQGETQYF
D: .; size: .; J: TRBJ2-6; V: TRBV19; DNA: TGTGCCAGTACCCACATAAGGGGCAACGTCCTGACTTTC; CDR3: CASTHIRGNVLTF
D: TRBD1; size: .; J: TRBJ2-5; V: TRBV19; DNA: TGTGCCAGTAGTATAGGGCAGACAGGGGGCGAAGAGACCCAGTACTTC; CDR3: CASSIGQTGGEETQYF
D: TRBD2; size: .; J: TRBJ2-7; V: TRBV7-2; DNA: TGTGCCAGCAGCTTAGAAAGCGGGGGGCACGACGAGCAGTACTTC; CDR3: CASSLESGGHDEQYF
D: TRBD1; size: .; J: TRBJ1-1; V: TRBV7-6; DNA: TGTGCCAGCAGACCAACGACAGGGGGTCGGACTGAAGCTTTCTTT; CDR3: CASRPTTGGRTEAFF
D: TRBD1; size: .; J: TRBJ1-1; V: TRBV28; DNA: TGTGCCAGCAGTTTATGGAACAGGGGGGACACTGAAGCTTTCTTT; CDR3: CASSLWNRGDTEAFF
D: TRBD1; size: .; J: TRBJ2-2; V: TRBV7-2; DNA: TGTGCCAGCAGCCTCAAACAGGGGGCAGCCGGGGAGCTGTTTTTT; CDR3: CASSLKQGAAGELFF
D: TRBD2; size: .; J: TRBJ2-5; V: TRBV28; DNA: TGTGCCAGCAGTGGCTCTAGCGGGGGGGTCTCTGAGACCCAGTACTTC; CDR3: CASSGSSGGVSETQYF
D: .; size: .; J: TRBJ2-7; V: TRBV30; DNA: TGTGCCTGGAGGGACGGCGGGCTGGCCTACGAGCAGTACTTC; CDR3: CAWRDGGLAYEQYF
D: TRBD1; size: .; J: TRBJ2-2; V: TRBV5-1; DNA: TGCGCCAGCAGCCTTCGACAGGGGGACACCGGGGAGCTGTTTTTT; CDR3: CASSLRQGDTGELFF
D: .; size: few; J: TRBJ2-2; V: TRBV7-2; DNA: TGTGCCAGCAGGTCAATGAACACCGGGGAGCTGTTTTTT; CDR3: CASRSMNTGELFF
D: .; size: .; J: TRBJ2-2; V: TRBV30; DNA: TGTGCCTGGAGTTACAAGCCGGGTGGGGGCGCTGGGACCGGGGAGCTGTTTTTT; CDR3: CAWSYKPGGGAGTGELFF
D: TRBD2; size: once; J: TRBJ2-4; V: TRBV5-1; DNA: TGCGCCAGCAGCCCGGCTGGGGGAGGGAACATTCAGTACTTC; CDR3: CASSPAGGGNIQYF